These T cell receptor beta chains were read from a single sample in a study of T cell responses to AZD1222 COVID-19 vaccine. Generated by immunoSEQ multiplex PCR, the TCRdb table keeps only in-frame clones and is missing some. The table includes 100,000 to 120,000 clones, roughly 91% detected once. Sequences were derived from peripheral blood, sampled on day 0 of AZD1222 vaccination. Receptors were obtained from an adult in good health. Both conserved end residues are part of each CDR3. The D gene is left open where the match is weak. Only some rows state a clone size, as once, few, many or a class for expanded clones.

size: -
D: TRBD1
J: TRBJ2-7
V: TRBV9
CDR3: CASSTRGQGYEQYF
DNA: TGTGCCAGTTCTACCAGGGGACAGGGTTACGAGCAGTACTTC

size: once
D: -
J: TRBJ2-3
V: TRBV18
CDR3: CASSGRDLSTDTQYF
DNA: TGTGCCAGCTCAGGAAGGGACTTAAGCACAGATACGCAGTATTTT

size: -
D: -
J: TRBJ1-4
V: TRBV30
CDR3: CAWSVRDGGGEKLFF
DNA: TGTGCCTGGAGTGTACGAGACGGCGGGGGTGAAAAACTGTTTTTT

size: -
D: -
J: TRBJ2-3
V: TRBV19
CDR3: CASSPSGRGTDTQYF
DNA: TGTGCCAGTAGCCCTAGCGGAAGGGGGACAGATACGCAGTATTTT

size: -
D: TRBD2
J: TRBJ2-7
V: TRBV5-4
CDR3: CASSFGLAGGPDEQYF
DNA: TGTGCCAGCAGCTTCGGACTAGCGGGAGGGCCGGACGAGCAGTACTTC

size: -
D: -
J: TRBJ1-2
V: TRBV5-5
CDR3: CASSWDDSRYGYTF
DNA: TGTGCCAGCAGCTGGGATGACAGCCGCTATGGCTACACCTTC

size: -
D: -
J: TRBJ2-5
V: TRBV18
CDR3: CASSPQEMGQETQYF
DNA: TGTGCCAGCTCACCACAAGAGATGGGACAAGAGACCCAGTACTTC

size: -
D: -
J: TRBJ1-2
V: TRBV7-9
CDR3: CASSLGGGYTF
DNA: TGTGCCAGCAGCCTGGGTGGCGGCTACACCTTC

size: -
D: -
J: TRBJ1-1
V: TRBV6-5
CDR3: CASVRINTEAFF
DNA: TGTGCCAGCGTAAGGATAAACACTGAAGCTTTCTTT

size: -
D: -
J: TRBJ1-4
V: TRBV30
CDR3: CAWGVGEKLFF
DNA: TGTGCCTGGGGGGTCGGTGAAAAACTGTTTTTT

size: once
D: -
J: TRBJ1-5
V: TRBV6-1
CDR3: CASSEGWTIVQPQHF
DNA: TGTGCCAGCAGTGAGGGTTGGACAATCGTCCAGCCCCAGCATTTT

size: once
D: -
J: TRBJ1-3
V: TRBV2
CDR3: CASSGAGSGNTIYF
DNA: TGTGCCAGCAGTGGTGCGGGATCTGGAAACACCATATATTTT

size: -
D: -
J: TRBJ1-5
V: TRBV7-9
CDR3: CASSPAVAGQPQHF
DNA: TGTGCCAGCAGCCCCGCGGTGGCGGGGCAGCCCCAGCATTTT

size: -
D: -
J: TRBJ1-2
V: TRBV3-1/TRBV3-2
CDR3: CASSQFRAAGYTF
DNA: TGTGCCAGCAGCCAATTCAGGGCAGCTGGCTACACCTTC

size: -
D: -
J: TRBJ2-3
V: TRBV7-2
CDR3: CASRPPQPADTQYF
DNA: TGTGCCAGCAGGCCCCCCCAGCCGGCAGATACGCAGTATTTT

size: -
D: -
J: TRBJ2-5
V: TRBV6-5
CDR3: CATASGYQETQYF
DNA: TGTGCCACCGCGTCAGGGTACCAAGAGACCCAGTACTTC

size: -
D: TRBD2
J: TRBJ2-3
V: TRBV7-2
CDR3: CASSLRAGGRTDTQYF
DNA: TGTGCCAGCAGCTTACGAGCGGGAGGCCGCACAGATACGCAGTATTTT

size: -
D: -
J: TRBJ2-5
V: TRBV5-4
CDR3: CASSLGGNVGQETQYF
DNA: TGTGCCAGCAGCTTGGGAGGAAACGTGGGCCAAGAGACCCAGTACTTC

size: once
D: -
J: TRBJ2-2
V: TRBV7-7
CDR3: CASSFYSSGELFF
DNA: TGTGCTAGCAGCTTTTATTCATCCGGGGAGCTGTTTTTT

size: -
D: -
J: TRBJ1-4
V: TRBV18
CDR3: CASSPPVQRNEKLFF
DNA: TGTGCCAGCTCACCCCCCGTACAGAGGAATGAAAAACTGTTTTTT

size: -
D: -
J: TRBJ1-4
V: TRBV6-2/TRBV6-3
CDR3: CASSYSDRNEKLFF
DNA: TGTGCCAGCAGTTACTCCGACAGGAATGAAAAACTGTTTTTT

size: -
D: -
J: TRBJ2-7
V: TRBV9
CDR3: CASSVGGSSGRYEQYF
DNA: TGTGCCAGCAGCGTAGGGGGATCGAGCGGGCGCTACGAGCAGTACTTC

size: -
D: -
J: TRBJ2-5
V: TRBV11-2
CDR3: CASSLGAAQETQYF
DNA: TGTGCCAGCAGCTTAGGGGCGGCTCAAGAGACCCAGTACTTC

size: -
D: TRBD2
J: TRBJ2-5
V: TRBV19
CDR3: CASSISGYQETQYF
DNA: TGTGCCAGTAGTATTAGCGGGTACCAAGAGACCCAGTACTTC

size: -
D: -
J: TRBJ2-3
V: TRBV4-2
CDR3: CASSQEALPRTDTQYF
DNA: TGTGCCAGCAGCCAAGAAGCCTTACCCCGCACAGATACGCAGTATTTT

size: -
D: TRBD2
J: TRBJ2-2
V: TRBV4-3
CDR3: CASSQALAGTGTGELFF
DNA: TGCGCCAGCAGCCAAGCACTAGCGGGAACCGGCACCGGGGAGCTGTTTTTT

size: -
D: TRBD1
J: TRBJ1-4
V: TRBV9
CDR3: CASSTRAGTGHATNEKLFF
DNA: TGTGCCAGCAGCACCCGTGCCGGGACAGGTCATGCAACTAATGAAAAACTGTTTTTT

size: -
D: TRBD1
J: TRBJ1-6
V: TRBV19
CDR3: CASSRTGTSPLHF
DNA: TGTGCCAGTAGTAGGACAGGGACTTCACCCCTCCACTTT

size: once
D: TRBD2
J: TRBJ2-1
V: TRBV7-2
CDR3: CASSLLLAGAYNEQFF
DNA: TGTGCCAGCAGCTTATTACTAGCGGGAGCCTACAATGAGCAGTTCTTC

size: -
D: TRBD2
J: TRBJ2-5
V: TRBV11-2
CDR3: CASSLNLAGGQETQYF
DNA: TGTGCCAGCAGCTTAAATCTAGCGGGTGGCCAAGAGACCCAGTACTTC

size: -
D: -
J: TRBJ1-5
V: TRBV10-3
CDR3: CAISESLQLNQPQHF
DNA: TGTGCCATCAGTGAGTCCTTACAGCTCAATCAGCCCCAGCATTTT

size: -
D: -
J: TRBJ2-1
V: TRBV7-8
CDR3: CASSLAGGSNEQFF
DNA: TGTGCCAGCAGCTTAGCTGGGGGTTCAAATGAGCAGTTCTTC

size: once
D: -
J: TRBJ2-7
V: TRBV6-5
CDR3: CASSYSHGRGEYF
DNA: TGTGCCAGCAGTTACTCGCATGGCAGGGGAGAGTACTTC

size: once
D: TRBD1
J: TRBJ1-3
V: TRBV4-2
CDR3: CASSRQGALSAGNTIYF
DNA: TGTGCCAGCAGCCGCCAGGGGGCCCTTAGTGCTGGAAACACCATATATTTT

size: -
D: -
J: TRBJ2-1
V: TRBV10-3
CDR3: CAISAERNEQFF
DNA: TGTGCCATCAGCGCAGAGAGAAATGAGCAGTTCTTC